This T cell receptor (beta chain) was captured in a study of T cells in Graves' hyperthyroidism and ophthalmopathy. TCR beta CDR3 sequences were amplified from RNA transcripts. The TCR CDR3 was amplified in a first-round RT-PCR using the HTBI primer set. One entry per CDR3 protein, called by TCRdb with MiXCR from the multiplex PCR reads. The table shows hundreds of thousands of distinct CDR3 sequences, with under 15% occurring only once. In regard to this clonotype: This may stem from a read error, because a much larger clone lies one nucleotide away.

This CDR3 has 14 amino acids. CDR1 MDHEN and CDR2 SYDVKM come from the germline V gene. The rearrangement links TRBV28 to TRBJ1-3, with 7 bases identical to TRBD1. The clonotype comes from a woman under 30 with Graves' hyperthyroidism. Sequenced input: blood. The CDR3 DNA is TGTACCAGCCGGGACAGCTACTCTGGAAACACCATATATTTT. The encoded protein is CTSRDSYSGNTIYF.